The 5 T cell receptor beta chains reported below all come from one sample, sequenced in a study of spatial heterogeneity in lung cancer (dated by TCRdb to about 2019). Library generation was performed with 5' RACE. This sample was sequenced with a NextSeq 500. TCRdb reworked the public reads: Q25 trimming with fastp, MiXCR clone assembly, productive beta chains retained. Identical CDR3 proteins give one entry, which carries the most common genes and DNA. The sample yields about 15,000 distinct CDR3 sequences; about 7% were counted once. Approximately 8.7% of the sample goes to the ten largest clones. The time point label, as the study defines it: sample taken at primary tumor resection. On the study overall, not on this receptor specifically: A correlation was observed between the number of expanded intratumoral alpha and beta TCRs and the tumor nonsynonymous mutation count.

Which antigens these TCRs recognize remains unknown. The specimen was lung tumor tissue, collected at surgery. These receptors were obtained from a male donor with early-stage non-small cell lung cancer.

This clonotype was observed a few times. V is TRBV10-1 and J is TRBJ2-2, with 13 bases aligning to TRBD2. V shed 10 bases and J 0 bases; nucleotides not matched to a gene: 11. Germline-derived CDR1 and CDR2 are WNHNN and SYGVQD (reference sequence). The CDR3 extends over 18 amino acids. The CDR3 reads CANNSGTSGKANTGELFF. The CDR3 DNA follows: TGCGCCAACAATTCCGGGACTAGCGGGAAGGCGAACACCGGGGAGCTGTTTTTT.

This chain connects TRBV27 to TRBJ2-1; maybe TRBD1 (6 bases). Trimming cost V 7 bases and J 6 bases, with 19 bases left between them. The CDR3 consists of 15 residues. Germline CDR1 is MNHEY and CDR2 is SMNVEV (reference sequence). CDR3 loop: CASKPTQGSFNEQFF. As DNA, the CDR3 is TGTGCCAGCAAGCCTACACAGGGATCGTTCAATGAGCAGTTCTTC.

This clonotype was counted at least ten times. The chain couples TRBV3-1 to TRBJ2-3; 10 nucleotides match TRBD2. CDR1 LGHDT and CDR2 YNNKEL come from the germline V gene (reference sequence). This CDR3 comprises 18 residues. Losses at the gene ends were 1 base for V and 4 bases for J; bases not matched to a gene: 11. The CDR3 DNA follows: TGTGCCAGCAGCCAAGCATATAGCGGGAGGCGAGGCGCAGATACGCAGTATTTT. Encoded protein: CASSQAYSGRRGADTQYF.

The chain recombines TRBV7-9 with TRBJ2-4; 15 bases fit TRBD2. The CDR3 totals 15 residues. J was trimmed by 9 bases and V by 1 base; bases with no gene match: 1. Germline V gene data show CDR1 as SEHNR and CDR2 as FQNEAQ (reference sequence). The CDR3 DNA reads TGTGCCAGCAGCTTAGTGGGACTAGCGGGAGGCATTCAGTACTTC. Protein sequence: CASSLVGLAGGIQYF.

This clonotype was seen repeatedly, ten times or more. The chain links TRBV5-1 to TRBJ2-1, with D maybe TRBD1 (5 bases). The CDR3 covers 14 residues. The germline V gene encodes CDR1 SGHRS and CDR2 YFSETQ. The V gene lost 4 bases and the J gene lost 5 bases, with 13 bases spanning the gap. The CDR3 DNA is TGCGCCAGCAGCCCAGGGTACGTGCACAATGAGCAGTTCTTC. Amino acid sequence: CASSPGYVHNEQFF.